This T cell receptor beta chain came from a study of T cell changes during pregnancy in multiple sclerosis. Profiling relied on immunoSEQ multiplex PCR, and the TCRdb table lists in-frame clones only, not all of them. Found here are about 89,000 clones, approximately 93% of them singletons; the top ten hold around 1.8%. The starting material was peripheral blood, obtained after pregnancy. The TCR comes from a female donor in good health, enrolled as a control in a pregnancy study.

The DNA of the CDR3 is TGTGCCAGCAGCTTGGTGTTAGCGGGAGGGCTCGAGCAGTACTTC. Amino acid sequence: CASSLVLAGGLEQYF. This sequence joins TRBV5-6 and TRBJ2-7, with TRBD2 identical over 11 bases. The CDR3 covers 15 residues. CDR1 and CDR2 (germline): SGHDT, YYEEEE. After removal of 0 bases from V and 6 bases from J, the junction contained 5 bases not matched to a gene.